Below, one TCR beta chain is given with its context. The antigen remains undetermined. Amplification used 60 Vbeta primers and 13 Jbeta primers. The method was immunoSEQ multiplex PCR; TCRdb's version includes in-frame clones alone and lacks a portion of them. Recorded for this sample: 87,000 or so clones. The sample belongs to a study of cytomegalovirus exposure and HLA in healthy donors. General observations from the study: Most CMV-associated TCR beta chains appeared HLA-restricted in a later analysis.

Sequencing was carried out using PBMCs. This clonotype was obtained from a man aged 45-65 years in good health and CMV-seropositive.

The CDR3 bases are TGTGCCAGCAGTTGGACAGGGTCCAGGAATGAGCAGTTCTTC. Translation: CASSWTGSRNEQFF. The V call is TRBV27, the J call TRBJ2-1; 8 nucleotides agree with TRBD1. The CDR3 is 14 residues long. J lost 7 bases, V lost 4 bases, and 6 bases had no gene match. CDR1 is MNHEY, CDR2 SMNVEV, per germline (reference sequence).